The present T cell receptor beta chain was sequenced within a study of siplizumab effects on memory and regulatory T cells. Clones were read by immunoSEQ multiplex PCR, and TCRdb kept only the in-frame ones, dropping some. Of fewer than 120,000 clones in the sample, approximately 92% were seen once. Regarding this clone: Its antigen is undetermined.

Trimming left V 1 base short and J 7 bases short, with 13 bases between. CDR1 and CDR2 from the germline V gene are LNHDA and SQIVND (reference sequence). CDR3 length equals 14 residues. Study-level points and caveats: Tregs proliferating in siplizumab cultures lacked confirmation of their suppressive function. Naive T cells were seen as more diverse than memory cells and as major alloresponse contributors.

The sample comprised CD4+ T cells sorted from blood. This chain connects TRBV19 to TRBJ1-1; tentatively, D is TRBD1 (6 bases). This receptor was obtained from a human donor in good health. In DNA, the CDR3 is TGTGCCAGTAGTATAGGAGGGGGGAACGGTGAAGCTTTCTTT. It is translated as CASSIGGGNGEAFF.